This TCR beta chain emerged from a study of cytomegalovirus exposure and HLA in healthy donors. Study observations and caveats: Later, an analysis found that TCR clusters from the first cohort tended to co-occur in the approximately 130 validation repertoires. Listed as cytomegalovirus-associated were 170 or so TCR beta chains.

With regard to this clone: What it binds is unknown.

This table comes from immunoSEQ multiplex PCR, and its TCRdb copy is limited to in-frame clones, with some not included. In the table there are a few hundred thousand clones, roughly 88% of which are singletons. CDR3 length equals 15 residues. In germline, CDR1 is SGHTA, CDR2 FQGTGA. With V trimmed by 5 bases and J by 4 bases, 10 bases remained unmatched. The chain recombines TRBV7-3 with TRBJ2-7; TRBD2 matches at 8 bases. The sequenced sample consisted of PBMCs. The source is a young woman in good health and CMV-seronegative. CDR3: CASSLSGSPTYEQYF. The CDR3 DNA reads TGTGCCAGCAGCCTCAGCGGGAGCCCTACTTACGAGCAGTACTTC. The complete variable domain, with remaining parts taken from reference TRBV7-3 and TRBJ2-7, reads GAGVSQTPSNKVTEKGKYVELRCDPISGHTALYWYRQSLGQGPEFLIYFQGTGAADDSGLPNDRFFAVRPEGSVSTLKIQRTERGDSAVYLCASSLSGSPTYEQYFGPGTRLTVT.